Presented here are 11 T cell receptor beta chains from one specimen sequenced in a study of cytomegalovirus exposure and HLA in healthy donors. The PCR was carried out with 60 Vbeta primers and 13 Jbeta primers. Data came from immunoSEQ multiplex PCR; TCRdb stores just in-frame clones and leaves some out. The sample holds 45,000 to 60,000 clones. Sequencing used PBMCs. The receptors come from a woman aged 40 to 50 in good health and CMV-seronegative.

The chain couples TRBV19 to TRBJ2-7, with D unresolved. Germline lookup yields CDR1 LNHDA and CDR2 SQIVND (reference sequence). This CDR3 contains 12 residues. Trimming left V 4 bases short and J 2 bases short, with 6 bases between. The CDR3 loop reads CASSTIPYEQYF. DNA of the CDR3: TGTGCCAGTAGTACCATTCCCTACGAGCAGTACTTC. The complete variable domain, with remaining parts taken from reference TRBV19 and TRBJ2-7, reads DGGITQSPKYLFRKEGQNVTLSCEQNLNHDAMYWYRQDPGQGLRLIYYSQIVNDFQKGDIAEGYSVSREKKESFPLTVTSAQKNPTAFYLCASSTIPYEQYFGPGTRLTVT.

The chain joins TRBV28 to TRBJ2-5, with 12 bases lining up with TRBD2. Germline CDR1 MDHEN, CDR2 SYDVKM. The CDR3 spans 14 residues. Germline trimming cut 6 bases from V and 4 bases from J; bases unmatched to any gene: 3. The CDR3 loop is CASRSLAGGETQYF. CDR3 DNA sequence: TGTGCCAGCAGGTCACTAGCGGGAGGAGAGACCCAGTACTTC.

About this clone itself: Different DNA sequences within this sample yield the same CDR3. V usage is TRBV5-8 and J usage is TRBJ2-7, with 7 bases identical to TRBD1. Germline CDR1 reads SGHTS; CDR2 reads YDEGEE. The V segment lost 0 bases and the J segment 2 bases; nucleotides outside the gene matches: 5. The CDR3 loop spans 15 amino acids. As DNA, the CDR3 is TGTGCCAGCAGCTTGGAGGACAGGTTAGCCTACGAGCAGTACTTC. Translating it yields CASSLEDRLAYEQYF.

The CDR3 region has the DNA TGTGCCAGCAGGGACAGGAACTATGGCTACACCTTC. Its translation: CASRDRNYGYTF. The chain is built from TRBV27 and TRBJ1-2, with 7 bases fitting TRBD1. The CDR3 is 12 amino acids. Trimming cost V 6 bases and J 2 bases; bases outside gene matches: 0. Germline CDR1 reads MNHEY; CDR2 reads SMNVEV (reference sequence).

The chain joins TRBV7-8 to TRBJ2-7; 13 bases are shared with TRBD2. The CDR3 extends over 15 amino acids. Trimming took 5 bases from V and 3 from J; bases not matched to a gene: 4. From germline, CDR1 is SGHVS and CDR2 FQNEAQ. The CDR3 spells CASSPRTSGGYEQYF. The CDR3 DNA reads TGTGCCAGCAGCCCTCGGACTAGCGGGGGCTACGAGCAGTACTTC.

The chain employs TRBV19 and TRBJ1-2, with D possibly matching TRBD1 (6 bases). Per germline, CDR1 LNHDA and CDR2 SQIVND (reference sequence). The V end lost 5 bases, the J end lost 4 bases, and 17 bases lay between the germline ends. The CDR3 is made up of 15 amino acids. The DNA for the CDR3 is TGTGCCAGTAGTTCGCTTGAGGGGGTCCCCTATGGCTACACCTTC. Encoded protein: CASSSLEGVPYGYTF.

Points on this clone: This specimen includes other DNA sequences encoding the same CDR3. The CDR3: CASSLGGEAYEQYF. The CDR3 nucleotides read TGTGCCAGCAGCTTAGGAGGGGAAGCCTACGAGCAGTACTTC. This sequence joins TRBV13 and TRBJ2-7, with D possibly TRBD1 on 5 matching bases. This CDR3 spans 14 amino acids. Trimming cost V 0 bases and J 2 bases, with 8 bases left between them. CDR1 and CDR2 (germline): PRHDT, FYEKMQ (reference sequence). The full variable domain, in which reference TRBV13 and TRBJ2-7 provide the parts outside the CDR3, is AAGVIQSPRHLIKEKRETATLKCYPIPRHDTVYWYQQGPGQDPQFLISFYEKMQSDKGSIPDRFSAQQFSDYHSELNMSSLELGDSALYFCASSLGGEAYEQYFGPGTRLTVT.

The V and J genes are TRBV6-1 and TRBJ2-7; D unresolved. This CDR3 contains 15 residues. Germline CDR1 and CDR2: MNHNS and SASEGT. Trimming shortened V by 4 bases and J by 2 bases, and 15 bases separated the two germline ends. The CDR3 DNA reads as TGTGCCAGCAGTGTCCGGTTTTACGGAGCCTACGAGCAGTACTTC. It encodes CASSVRFYGAYEQYF.

V and J are TRBV6-1 and TRBJ1-1; no definite D call. V lost 6 bases to trimming and J lost 1 base, with 15 bases between them. CDR1 MNHNS and CDR2 SASEGT come from the germline V gene. This CDR3 is 15 amino acids long. The CDR3: CASSQVTHPNTEAFF. The CDR3 region has the DNA TGTGCCAGCAGCCAAGTGACACATCCGAACACTGAAGCTTTCTTT.

The genes are TRBV7-9 and TRBJ2-7; 11 nucleotides match TRBD2. CDR3 length: 14 amino acids. Per germline, CDR1 SEHNR and CDR2 FQNEAQ (reference sequence). The V and J ends lost 5 bases and 8 bases, in that order; junction bases with no gene match: 8. The CDR3 sequence is CASSLVSGGAQQYF. DNA of the CDR3: TGTGCCAGCAGCCTGGTTAGCGGGGGGGCGCAGCAGTACTTC.

This chain uses TRBV28 with TRBJ1-5; 9 positions match TRBD1. This CDR3 is 14 amino acids long. Per germline, CDR1 MDHEN and CDR2 SYDVKM. With 6 bases clipped from V and 4 bases from J, the junction kept 4 bases outside the gene matches. The CDR3 bases are TGTGCCAGCAGCCGGGACAGGGTTAATCAGCCCCAGCATTTT. This sequence encodes CASSRDRVNQPQHF.